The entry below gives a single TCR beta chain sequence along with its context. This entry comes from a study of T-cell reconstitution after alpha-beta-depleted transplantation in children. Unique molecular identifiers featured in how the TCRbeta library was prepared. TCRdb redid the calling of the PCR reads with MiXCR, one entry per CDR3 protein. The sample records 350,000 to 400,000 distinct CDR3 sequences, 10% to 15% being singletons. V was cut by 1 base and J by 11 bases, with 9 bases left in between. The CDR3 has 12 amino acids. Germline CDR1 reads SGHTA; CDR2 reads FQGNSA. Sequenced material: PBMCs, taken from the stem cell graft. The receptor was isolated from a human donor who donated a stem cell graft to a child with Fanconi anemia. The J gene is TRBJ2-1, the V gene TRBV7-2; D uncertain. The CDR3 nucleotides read TGTGCCAGCAGCTTAGGCCTGGGCCAGCAGTTCTTC. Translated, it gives CASSLGLGQQFF.